The T cell receptor (beta chain) described here comes from a study of blood T cell repertoires in COVID-19. Across the study: Whether acute or convalescent, the COVID-19 samples came from the United States, Italy and Spain.

In the authors' methods: Amplification with reference gene primers provided the estimates of nucleated cell counts. Clones were read by immunoSEQ multiplex PCR, and TCRdb kept only the in-frame ones, dropping some. D and trimming come from the DNA, and the V and J calls and clone size come from that table. The sample has hundreds of thousands of clones, around 91% seen once. There are 16 residues in the CDR3. Germline V lookup: CDR1 MDHEN, CDR2 SYDVKM. The ends were cut back, 3 bases at V and 3 bases at J, with 17 bases in the middle. The chain has TRBV28 and TRBJ1-2; a possible D gene is TRBD1 (5 bases). The sample consisted of PBMCs or T cells enriched from blood (not recorded which). The TCR was taken from a man aged 25-45 years who had recovered from COVID-19. The CDR3 spells CASSFGGATVYYGYTF. The CDR3 nucleotides are TGTGCCAGCAGTTTTGGAGGGGCTACAGTATACTATGGCTACACCTTC.